These 14 T cell receptor beta chains were all obtained from the same sample, sequenced in a study of shared clonotypes between healthy human individuals (dated by TCRdb to 2019 to 2021). Libraries were made using the immunoSEQ multiplex PCR assay. Entries here come from immuneACCESS through TCRdb and include only in-frame sequences with V and J called. Some clones fail to appear in such tables; in the studies checked, an unresolved V gene covers under half of the shortfall, and the cause of the remainder is unknown. This sample comprises some 1,600,000 clones, approximately 98% of them detected only once. Together, the top ten hold 0.45% of the sample. The sequencing input was naive CD4+ T cells sorted from blood. The sample's cell subset or site label, decoded: CD45RA+ positively selected. The receptors shown here come from a man aged 25-40 years in good health.

This clone has just one count. CDR3 in amino acids: CASSAARTGTGELFF. CDR3 in DNA: TGTGCCAGCAGTGCAGCTAGGACAGGAACCGGGGAGCTGTTTTTT. The genes are TRBV27 and TRBJ2-2, with 7 bases identical to TRBD1. Germline V gene data show CDR1 as MNHEY and CDR2 as SMNVEV (reference sequence). Germline trimming cut 5 bases from V and 5 bases from J; bases unmatched to any gene: 8. The CDR3 runs to 15 residues.

The V call is TRBV10-3, the J call TRBJ2-2, with no clear D. The length of the CDR3 is 15 residues. Trimming pared 4 bases from V and 3 bases from J, leaving 12 bases between. The V gene's germline CDR1 is ENHRY and CDR2 SYGVKD. CDR3 loop: CAISGRPVDTGELFF. In DNA form, the CDR3 reads TGTGCCATCAGTGGCCGCCCGGTGGACACCGGGGAGCTGTTTTTT.

Points on this clone: The same CDR3 also results from other DNA sequences found in this sample. The chain couples TRBV2 to TRBJ2-7; 9 nucleotides align to TRBD1. Germline trimming cut 6 bases from V and 3 bases from J; bases unmatched to any gene: 3. The CDR3 spans 13 residues. The germline V gene has CDR1 SNHLY and CDR2 FYNNEI. Here the CDR3 DNA reads TGTGCCAGCAGGGGGGGACAGGGCTACGAGCAGTACTTC. The encoded protein is CASRGGQGYEQYF.

This chain joins TRBV5-1 and TRBJ2-7; 7 bases are shared with TRBD2. Per the germline V gene, CDR1 is SGHRS and CDR2 is YFSETQ. Trimming removed 0 bases from V and 7 bases from J; junction bases left unmatched: 7. The CDR3 sequence is 14 residues long. CDR3 loop: CASSLEAGVGEQYF. CDR3 DNA: TGCGCCAGCAGCTTGGAGGCGGGAGTAGGGGAGCAGTACTTC.

This chain links TRBV5-1 with TRBJ2-1; D uncertain. The CDR3 is 16 residues long. Trimming pared 1 base from V and 0 bases from J, leaving 11 bases between. Germline-derived CDR1 and CDR2 are SGHRS and YFSETQ. Written as DNA, the CDR3 is TGCGCCAGCAGCTTGCAGACCGTAAGCTCCTACAATGAGCAGTTCTTC. This codes for CASSLQTVSSYNEQFF.

Remarks on this clone: The sample has other DNA sequences that encode this CDR3 too. This sequence joins TRBV18 and TRBJ2-7; D call uncertain. The CDR3 runs 12 residues. Germline V gives CDR1 KGHSH, CDR2 LQKENI. V lost 6 bases, J lost 2 bases, and 8 bases lay in between. Written as DNA, the CDR3 is TGTGCCAGCTCCCCATCAGCCTACGAGCAGTACTTC. It yields the protein CASSPSAYEQYF. Variable domain in full (rest from reference TRBV18 and TRBJ2-7): NAGVMQNPRHLVRRRGQEARLRCSPMKGHSHVYWYRQLPEEGLKFMVYLQKENIIDESGMPKERFSAEFPKEGPSILRIQQVVRGDSAAYFCASSPSAYEQYFGPGTRLTVT.

CDR3: CAWDRGGTYEQYF. CDR3 bases: TGTGCCTGGGACCGTGGGGGGACCTACGAGCAGTACTTC. The rearrangement joins TRBV30 to TRBJ2-7, with D tentatively TRBD2 (6 bases). The V gene lost 5 bases and the J gene lost 2 bases, with 13 bases spanning the gap. Germline V gives CDR1 GTSNPN, CDR2 SVGIG (reference sequence). The CDR3 spans 13 residues.

The chain uses TRBV7-6 and TRBJ1-4; TRBD1 aligns across 9 bases. Germline V gene data show CDR1 as SGHVS and CDR2 as FNYEAQ. The CDR3 length is 15 residues. The ends lost 5 bases at V and 1 base at J; junction bases unmatched: 2. CDR3 DNA sequence: TGTGCCAGCAGCACGGGACAGGGAACTAATGAAAAACTGTTTTTT. Translation gives CASSTGQGTNEKLFF.

V is TRBV18 and J is TRBJ1-5; tentative D call: TRBD1 (5 bases). Trimming removed 1 base at V and 2 bases at J, with 12 bases between. The CDR3 spans 16 residues. Germline CDR1 reads KGHSH; CDR2 reads LQKENI. Here the CDR3 reads CASSPRGGFGNQPQHF. As DNA, the CDR3 is TGTGCCAGCTCACCACGGGGGGGGTTCGGCAATCAGCCCCAGCATTTT. Variable domain in full (rest from reference TRBV18 and TRBJ1-5): NAGVMQNPRHLVRRRGQEARLRCSPMKGHSHVYWYRQLPEEGLKFMVYLQKENIIDESGMPKERFSAEFPKEGPSILRIQQVVRGDSAAYFCASSPRGGFGNQPQHFGDGTRLSIL.

The chain has TRBV27 and TRBJ2-7, with 7 bases aligning to TRBD2. J lost 3 bases, V lost 9 bases, and 20 bases had no gene match. The CDR3 has 17 residues. Germline V gene lookup returns CDR1 MNHEY and CDR2 SMNVEV (reference sequence). The CDR3 nucleotides are TGTGCCAGGTTAACATCAGGTGGGCGGGAGCGAATCTACGAGCAGTACTTC. This gives the protein CARLTSGGRERIYEQYF.

This chain connects TRBV27 to TRBJ2-3, with D tentatively TRBD2 (5 bases). There are 17 residues in the CDR3. V gave up 5 bases and J gave up 2 bases, with 20 bases separating them. Germline CDR1 and CDR2: MNHEY and SMNVEV (reference sequence). The CDR3 DNA is TGTGCCAGCAGTCCCCTAGGGTCTCAGCTAGCCACAGATACGCAGTATTTT. Translated, it gives CASSPLGSQLATDTQYF.

The chain employs TRBV5-1 and TRBJ1-3; possibly TRBD1 for D (5 bases). Trimming pared 1 base from V and 1 base from J, leaving 18 bases between. The CDR3 is 18 amino acids. From germline, CDR1 is SGHRS and CDR2 YFSETQ. Here the CDR3 reads CASSLSFSGLGSGNTIYF. Written as DNA, the CDR3 is TGCGCCAGCAGCTTGAGTTTTTCGGGGCTTGGTTCTGGAAACACCATATATTTT.

The gene calls are TRBV6-1 and TRBJ2-7, with TRBD2 as a possible D gene (5 bases). The germline V gene encodes CDR1 MNHNS and CDR2 SASEGT. This CDR3 comprises 15 residues. Trimming took 3 bases from V and 6 from J, leaving 18 bases between them. CDR3 sequence reads: CASSEADSVLFEQYF. The DNA for the CDR3 is TGTGCCAGCAGTGAGGCGGACTCCGTTTTATTCGAGCAGTACTTC.

The rearrangement links TRBV18 to TRBJ2-7, with D maybe TRBD1 (6 bases). This CDR3 is 14 amino acids long. Trimming cost V 6 bases and J 7 bases, with 19 bases left between them. The germline V gene has CDR1 KGHSH and CDR2 LQKENI. Here the CDR3 reads CASSAKPGTMEQYF. Here the CDR3 DNA reads TGTGCCAGCTCGGCCAAACCCGGGACAATGGAGCAGTACTTC.